This passage covers 21 T cell receptor beta chains from one sample sequenced in a study of T cells of healthy individuals. Using its own MiXCR run on the 5' RACE reads, TCRdb lists one record per CDR3 protein. Of 50,000 to 55,000 distinct CDR3 sequences listed, over 12% are singletons. The receptors were gathered from a human donor in good health.

As concerns this clonotype: A single base separates this from a much larger clone, so it may be a read error. This chain links TRBV29-1 with TRBJ2-7; 12 bases align to TRBD2. Trimming took 7 bases from V and 7 from J; bases not matched to a gene: 8. This CDR3 comprises 13 residues. Germline CDR1 and CDR2: SQVTM and ANQGSEA. This CDR3 is CSARLAGAVEQYF. The CDR3 nucleotides read TGCAGCGCCCGACTAGCGGGGGCGGTAGAGCAGTACTTC.

In regard to this clonotype: An end of the junction differs from the germline gene, which may be a read error. The V and J genes are TRBV7-9 and TRBJ2-7; D not certain. This CDR3 contains 13 residues. The germline V gene has CDR1 SEHNR and CDR2 FQNEAQ (reference sequence). The chain's CDR3 is CASRLAAKSEQYF. The CDR3 DNA follows: TGTGCCAGCCGCTTGGCGGCTAAATCCGAGCAGTACTTC.

The table lists this clonotype with many counts. A junction end diverges from the germline sequence, so it may reflect a read error. The genes are TRBV24-1 and TRBJ1-2; TRBD1 is a possible D gene (5 bases). CDR1 is KGHDR, CDR2 SFDVKD, per germline. This CDR3 is built from 13 residues. The CDR3 bases are TGTGCCACGAGTGCCGGGACTCTAACGGGCTACACCTTC. Its translation: CATSAGTLTGYTF.

In its sample, this clonotype was seen a few times. This chain connects TRBV5-1 to TRBJ2-7; 11 bases agree with TRBD2. From germline, CDR1 is SGHRS and CDR2 YFSETQ. The CDR3 is 14 residues long. With 7 bases clipped from V and 5 bases from J, the junction kept 8 bases outside the gene matches. The CDR3 here is CASHFTSGSNEQYF. DNA for the CDR3: TGCGCCAGCCACTTTACTAGCGGGAGTAACGAGCAGTACTTC.

Many counts were recorded for this clonotype. V and J are TRBV29-1 and TRBJ1-1, with TRBD1 identical over 10 bases. Trimming took 7 bases from V and 5 from J; bases not matched to a gene: 7. This CDR3 is built from 13 residues. CDR1 and CDR2 from the germline V gene are SQVTM and ANQGSEA. CDR3 nucleotide sequence: TGCAGCGGATCTCCGGGACAGGGGACTGAAGCTTTCTTT. Translation: CSGSPGQGTEAFF.

In this sample, this clonotype turned up many times. V and J are TRBV9 and TRBJ2-1; D unclear. Looked up from germline, CDR1 is SGDLS and CDR2 is YYNGEE. V gave up 3 bases and J gave up 0 bases, with 10 bases separating them. The CDR3 covers 15 residues. The CDR3 sequence is CASSGTEASYNEQFF. The DNA for the CDR3 is TGTGCCAGCAGCGGCACAGAGGCCTCCTACAATGAGCAGTTCTTC.

This clonotype was observed a few times. The rearrangement uses TRBV30 and TRBJ2-7; 7 nucleotides match TRBD2. Germline assignment: CDR1 GTSNPN and CDR2 SVGIG (reference sequence). The CDR3 has 18 amino acids. V lost 4 bases to trimming and J lost 1 base; unmatched junction nucleotides: 19. The CDR3 sequence is CAWKDGLEKGPRSYEQYF. CDR3 nucleotide sequence: TGTGCCTGGAAGGATGGACTAGAAAAGGGTCCCCGATCCTACGAGCAGTACTTC. The variable domain in full, completed from reference TRBV30 and TRBJ2-7, reads SQTIHQWPATLVQPVGSPLSLECTVEGTSNPNLYWYRQAAGRGLQLLFYSVGIGQISSEVPQNLSASRPQDRQFILSSKKLLLSDSGFYLCAWKDGLEKGPRSYEQYFGPGTRLTVT.

V and J are TRBV20-1 and TRBJ2-1, with no clear D. The germline CDR1 and CDR2 sequences are DFQATT and SNEGSKA (reference sequence). V lost 0 bases, J lost 6 bases, and 6 bases lay in between. The CDR3 extends over 12 amino acids. The CDR3 loop reads CSARDAGNEQFF. The CDR3 bases are TGCAGTGCTAGAGACGCAGGCAATGAGCAGTTCTTC.

This clonotype was seen repeatedly, ten times or more. The rearrangement uses TRBV5-4 and TRBJ2-3, with unresolved D. Trimming took off 0 bases at V and 6 bases at J, with 11 bases between the two ends. The germline V gene encodes CDR1 SGHNT and CDR2 YYREEE (reference sequence). The CDR3 consists of 14 residues. Here the CDR3 reads CASSLGRHGDTQYF. DNA for the CDR3: TGTGCCAGCAGCTTGGGCCGACATGGGGATACGCAGTATTTT. Together with reference TRBV5-4 and TRBJ2-3, the CDR3 gives the full variable domain: ETGVTQSPTHLIKTRGQQVTLRCSSQSGHNTVSWYQQALGQGPQFIFQYYREEENGRGNFPPRFSGLQFPNYSSELNVNALELDDSALYLCASSLGRHGDTQYFGPGTRLTVL.

The V gene is TRBV10-3, the J gene TRBJ2-7; the D gene is possibly TRBD2 (5 bases). The CDR3 loop spans 13 amino acids. In germline, CDR1 is ENHRY, CDR2 SYGVKD. V was trimmed by 6 bases and J by 7 bases, leaving 16 bases between them. The CDR3 nucleotides read TGTGCCATCAGACCCGGAGGCCCTGGGGAGCAGTACTTC. It specifies CAIRPGGPGEQYF.

This chain uses TRBV5-1 with TRBJ2-1; 10 bases fit TRBD2. Germline assignment: CDR1 SGHRS and CDR2 YFSETQ. V gave up 0 bases and J gave up 4 bases; unmatched junction bases: 13. This CDR3 has 19 residues. Here the CDR3 reads CASSLEGAGGRKRYNEQFF. CDR3 DNA: TGCGCCAGCAGCTTGGAGGGAGCGGGAGGGCGGAAGAGGTACAATGAGCAGTTCTTC.

The chain links TRBV6-2 or TRBV6-3 to TRBJ1-6; D might be TRBD1 (5 bases). This CDR3 comprises 15 residues. V lost 10 bases and J 6 bases, leaving 19 bases between the germline ends. In germline, CDR1 is MNHEY, CDR2 SVGEGT. The CDR3 region is CATIRDALSNSPLHF. In DNA form, the CDR3 reads TGTGCCACTATCCGGGACGCCCTGTCTAATTCACCCCTCCACTTT.

V and J are TRBV12-3 or TRBV12-4 and TRBJ1-5, with 7 nucleotides matching TRBD1. V shed 9 bases, J shed 1 base, and the junction held 18 bases outside the gene matches. CDR3 length: 18 amino acids. CDR3 coding DNA: TGTGCCAGTTGGGACATAGGGGGCGAGGGACGGAGCAATCAGCCCCAGCATTTT. Its protein product is CASWDIGGEGRSNQPQHF.

This clonotype was counted a few times. This chain joins TRBV5-6 and TRBJ2-7; D possibly corresponds to TRBD1 (6 bases). V was cut by 1 base and J by 2 bases, with 10 bases left in between. Germline loops: CDR1 SGHDT, CDR2 YYEEEE. The CDR3 is made up of 14 amino acids. CDR3 amino acids: CASSLTGTPYEQYF. The CDR3 DNA sequence: TGTGCCAGCAGCTTGACAGGGACCCCCTACGAGCAGTACTTC.

This chain uses TRBV2 with TRBJ1-5; D unresolved. The CDR3 runs to 15 residues. Germline-derived CDR1 and CDR2 are SNHLY and FYNNEI. V lost 3 bases to trimming and J lost 2 bases, with 11 bases between them. CDR3 sequence: CASSDSLSGNQPQHF. The DNA of the CDR3 is TGTGCCAGCAGTGACTCATTATCGGGCAATCAGCCCCAGCATTTT.

As to this clonotype: A much larger clonotype is one base distant, so this may be a read error. V is TRBV6-1 and J is TRBJ2-7; 9 nucleotides agree with TRBD2. Germline loops: CDR1 MNHNS, CDR2 SASEGT. The CDR3 extends over 16 amino acids. J was trimmed by 7 bases and V by 1 base; bases with no gene match: 11. The CDR3 sequence: CASSEGWREGLDEQYF. CDR3 sequence (DNA): TGTGCCAGCAGTGAAGGTTGGCGGGAGGGCCTGGATGAGCAGTACTTC.

This clonotype appeared many times. The chain couples TRBV6-5 to TRBJ2-2; maybe TRBD2 (5 bases). Trimming stripped 5 bases from V and 1 base from J, with 14 bases between. The CDR3 sequence is 16 residues long. Germline V gene sequence: CDR1 MNHEY, CDR2 SVGAGI. CDR3: CASSPRSVLNTGELFF. As DNA, the CDR3 is TGTGCCAGCAGTCCGCGTAGCGTCCTGAACACCGGGGAGCTGTTTTTT.

By share of the sample, this clonotype is medium-sized. V is TRBV5-1 and J is TRBJ2-3; TRBD1 aligns across 11 bases. The CDR3 sequence is 16 residues long. From germline, CDR1 is SGHRS and CDR2 YFSETQ. Germline trimming cut 0 bases from V and 6 bases from J; bases unmatched to any gene: 6. Here the CDR3 reads CASSLDGQGALDTQYF. The CDR3 DNA sequence: TGCGCCAGCAGCTTGGACGGACAGGGGGCATTGGATACGCAGTATTTT.

This rearrangement joins TRBV6-1 to TRBJ2-7; 14 bases align to TRBD2. Unmatched junction bases numbered 5, after V lost 7 bases and J lost 3 bases. This CDR3 is 15 amino acids long. CDR1 and CDR2 (germline): MNHNS, SASEGT. This CDR3 reads CASIWTSGGSYEQYF. The CDR3 nucleotides are TGTGCCAGCATTTGGACTAGCGGGGGGAGCTACGAGCAGTACTTC.

This clonotype has at least ten counts. The chain carries TRBV5-4 and TRBJ2-1; TRBD1 matches at 7 bases. CDR3 length: 15 amino acids. V trimming: 1 base; J trimming: 5 bases; junction bases outside the gene matches: 6. Germline V lookup: CDR1 SGHNT, CDR2 YYREEE (reference sequence). The CDR3 protein is CASSLRTGENNEQFF. Here the CDR3 DNA reads TGTGCCAGCAGCTTGCGCACAGGGGAAAACAATGAGCAGTTCTTC.

This clonotype was counted a few times. The rearrangement joins TRBV11-3 to TRBJ2-5, with TRBD2 matching over 15 bases. Losses at the gene ends were 4 bases for V and 2 bases for J; bases not matched to a gene: 5. Per germline, CDR1 SGHNT and CDR2 YENEEA. There are 17 residues in the CDR3. The CDR3 loop is CASSSGLAGGAQETQYF. The CDR3, as DNA: TGTGCCAGCAGCTCGGGACTAGCGGGAGGAGCTCAAGAGACCCAGTACTTC.